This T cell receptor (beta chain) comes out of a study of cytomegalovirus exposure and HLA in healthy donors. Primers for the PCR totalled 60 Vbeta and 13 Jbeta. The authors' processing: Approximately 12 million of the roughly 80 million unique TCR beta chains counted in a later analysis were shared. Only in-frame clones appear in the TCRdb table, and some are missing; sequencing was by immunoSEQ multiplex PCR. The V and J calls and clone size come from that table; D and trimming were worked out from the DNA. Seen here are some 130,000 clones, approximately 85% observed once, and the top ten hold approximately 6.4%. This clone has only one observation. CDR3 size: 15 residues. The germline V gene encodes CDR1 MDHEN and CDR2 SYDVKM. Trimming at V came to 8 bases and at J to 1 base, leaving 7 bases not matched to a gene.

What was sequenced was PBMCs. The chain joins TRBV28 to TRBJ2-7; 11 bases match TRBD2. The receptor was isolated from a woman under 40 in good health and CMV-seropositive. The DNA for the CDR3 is TGTGCCAGCCACTCTACTAGCGGGGGATCCTACGAGCAGTACTTC. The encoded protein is CASHSTSGGSYEQYF. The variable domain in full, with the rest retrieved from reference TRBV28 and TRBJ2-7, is DVKVTQSSRYLVKRTGEKVFLECVQDMDHENMFWYRQDPGLGLRLIYFSYDVKMKEKGDIPEGYSVSREKKERFSLILESASTNQTSMYLCASHSTSGGSYEQYFGPGTRLTVT.